One and the same sample provided the 11 T cell receptor beta chains below, sequenced in a study of blood T cells in healthy people across ages. PCR was performed a second time for about 7 to 11 cycles using a sample-barcoded 5' primer and a J-beta primer mix. TCRdb reprocessed the 5' RACE reads with MiXCR, giving one entry per CDR3 protein. Here the sample spans 1.8 million or so distinct CDR3 sequences, about 39% being singletons. What was sequenced was blood. These receptors all come from a human donor in good health.

This sequence joins TRBV4-3 and TRBJ1-1; D is unclear. V was cut by 0 bases and J by 6 bases, with 11 bases left in between. Germline V lookup: CDR1 LGHNA, CDR2 YSLEER. The CDR3 length is 14 residues. The CDR3 loop is CASSQDLWTPEAFF. The CDR3 nucleotides are TGCGCCAGCAGCCAAGATCTGTGGACCCCTGAAGCTTTCTTT.

Notes on this clonotype: A read error may produce the germline difference seen at one junction end. The rearrangement uses TRBV7-8 and TRBJ1-1; D is ambiguous. Germline V gene data show CDR1 as SGHVS and CDR2 as FQNEAQ. The CDR3 length is 13 residues. The CDR3 sequence is CVSTTRANTEAFF. The CDR3 coding sequence is TGTGTCAGCACGACTAGGGCCAACACTGAAGCTTTCTTT.

The V gene is TRBV9, the J gene TRBJ2-1; possible D gene TRBD2, 6 bases. CDR3 length: 15 amino acids. Deletions cut 0 bases from V and 2 bases from J, with 9 bases between. Germline CDR1 reads SGDLS; CDR2 reads YYNGEE. The CDR3 bases are TGTGCCAGCAGCGTAGACGGGAGTACCTACAATGAGCAGTTCTTC. Translated: CASSVDGSTYNEQFF.

The chain has TRBV9 and TRBJ2-7; possible D gene TRBD2, 5 bases. The CDR3 loop spans 14 amino acids. Germline V CDR1 and CDR2: SGDLS, YYNGEE. The V end was cut by 7 bases, the J end by 0 bases, with 14 bases between. CDR3 loop: CASGSSGFSYEQYF. The CDR3, as DNA: TGTGCCAGCGGTTCGTCGGGGTTCTCCTACGAGCAGTACTTC.

CDR3 sequence (DNA): TGTGCCAGCAGCTTAGTGCAAACAGATAAAGAGACCCAGTACTTC. The encoded protein is CASSLVQTDKETQYF. The rearrangement links TRBV7-2 to TRBJ2-4; D gene unclear. The J call may be mistaken, given a closer DNA end match to TRBJ2-5. This CDR3 is 15 amino acids long. In germline, CDR1 is SGHTA, CDR2 FQGNSA.

This clonotype was picked up a small number of times. The chain couples TRBV6-5 to TRBJ2-1; perhaps D is TRBD1 or TRBD2 (6 bases each). V lost 2 bases, J lost 6 bases, and 14 bases lay in between. Per germline, CDR1 MNHEY and CDR2 SVGAGI. The CDR3 sequence is 15 residues long. CDR3: CASSYGGGQFNEQFF. The DNA of the CDR3 is TGTGCCAGCAGTTACGGAGGGGGGCAATTCAATGAGCAGTTCTTC.

V gene TRBV6-6 combines with J gene TRBJ2-5; D is unresolved. V lost 2 bases, J lost 2 bases, and 15 bases lay in between. Germline-derived CDR1 and CDR2 are MNHNY and SVGAGI (reference sequence). This CDR3 contains 16 residues. The CDR3 protein is CASSYTTVVSQETQYF. CDR3 DNA: TGTGCCAGCAGTTACACGACGGTCGTCTCTCAAGAGACCCAGTACTTC.

The chain is built from TRBV3-1 and TRBJ1-1, with 9 bases fitting TRBD1. In germline, CDR1 is LGHDT, CDR2 YNNKEL (reference sequence). This CDR3 has 15 residues. Trimming cost V 4 bases and J 0 bases; bases outside gene matches: 3. The DNA of the CDR3 is TGTGCCAGCAGCCGGACAGGGGACCTGAACACTGAAGCTTTCTTT. It codes for CASSRTGDLNTEAFF.

J is TRBJ2-5 and V is TRBV28; 9 bases fit TRBD2. The assigned J gene may be wrong: the sequence end matches TRBJ2-7 better. Looked up from germline, CDR1 is MDHEN and CDR2 is SYDVKM. The CDR3 is 14 amino acids. CDR3 nucleotides: TGTGCCAGCAGTAGACTAGCGGAGATCTACGAGCAGTACTTC. Protein product: CASSRLAEIYEQYF.

The chain joins TRBV9 to TRBJ2-7; tentatively, D is TRBD1 or TRBD2 (6 bases each). CDR1 SGDLS and CDR2 YYNGEE come from the germline V gene. V dropped 0 bases and J dropped 6 bases, with 13 bases sitting between them. The CDR3 spans 14 residues. The CDR3 loop reads CASSVGHRDSEQYF. The DNA for the CDR3 is TGTGCCAGCAGCGTAGGTCACAGGGACTCCGAGCAGTACTTC.

In this sample, this clonotype turned up a few times. This chain uses TRBV14 with TRBJ2-6, with D possibly TRBD1 on 5 matching bases. From germline, CDR1 is SGHDN and CDR2 FVKESK. This CDR3 spans 16 amino acids. V gave up 1 base and J gave up 4 bases, with 11 bases separating them. The CDR3 bases are TGTGCCAGCAGCCAAGTAGGGGTCTACGGGGCCAACGTCCTGACTTTC. Protein product: CASSQVGVYGANVLTF.